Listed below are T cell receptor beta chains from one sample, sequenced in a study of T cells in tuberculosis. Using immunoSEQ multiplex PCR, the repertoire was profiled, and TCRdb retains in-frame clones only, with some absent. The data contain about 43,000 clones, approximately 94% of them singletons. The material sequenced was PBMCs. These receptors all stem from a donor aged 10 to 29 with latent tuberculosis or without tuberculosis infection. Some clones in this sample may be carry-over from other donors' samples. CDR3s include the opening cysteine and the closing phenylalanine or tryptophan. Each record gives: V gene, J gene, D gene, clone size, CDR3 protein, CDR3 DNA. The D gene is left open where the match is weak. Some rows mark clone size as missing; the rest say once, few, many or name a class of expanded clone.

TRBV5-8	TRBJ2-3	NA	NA	CASSLVADTQYF	TGTGCCAGCAGCTTGGTAGCAGATACGCAGTATTTT
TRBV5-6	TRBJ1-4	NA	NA	CASSLTGWANEKLFF	TGTGCCAGCAGCTTAACAGGGTGGGCTAATGAAAAACTGTTTTTT
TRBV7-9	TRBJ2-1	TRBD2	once	CASRSGRAPNEQFF	TGTGCCAGCAGGAGCGGGAGGGCCCCCAATGAGCAGTTCTTC
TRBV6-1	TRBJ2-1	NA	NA	CASSEMRVNEQFF	TGTGCCAGCAGTGAAATGAGGGTTAATGAGCAGTTCTTC
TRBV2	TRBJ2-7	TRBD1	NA	CASRGTGVLSAYEQYF	TGTGCCAGCAGAGGGACAGGGGTTCTGTCGGCCTACGAGCAGTACTTC
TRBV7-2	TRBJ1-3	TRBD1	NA	CASSEAGGHFSGNTIYF	TGTGCCAGCAGCGAGGCAGGGGGACACTTCTCTGGAAACACCATATATTTT
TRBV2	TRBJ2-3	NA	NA	CAGQSGTDTQYF	TGTGCCGGCCAAAGCGGTACAGATACGCAGTATTTT
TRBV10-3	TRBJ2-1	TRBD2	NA	CAIRKLAGGSDEQFF	TGTGCCATCAGGAAGCTAGCGGGAGGTTCCGATGAGCAGTTCTTC
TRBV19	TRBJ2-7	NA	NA	CASSISSRLTYEQYF	TGTGCCAGTAGTATTAGTTCCCGGTTGACCTACGAGCAGTACTTC
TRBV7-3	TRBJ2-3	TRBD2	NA	CASSLLAGVPDTQYF	TGTGCCAGCAGCTTGCTAGCGGGAGTTCCAGATACGCAGTATTTT
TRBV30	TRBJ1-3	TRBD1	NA	CAWSDRGANTIYF	TGTGCCTGGAGTGACAGGGGAGCAAACACCATATATTTT
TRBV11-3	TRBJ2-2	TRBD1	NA	CASSFQKTGTGNTGELFF	TGTGCCAGCAGCTTCCAGAAGACCGGGACAGGGAACACCGGGGAGCTGTTTTTT
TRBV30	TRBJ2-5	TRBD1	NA	CACTRTGKETQYF	TGTGCCTGTACGAGGACAGGGAAAGAGACCCAGTACTTC
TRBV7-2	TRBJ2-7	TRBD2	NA	CASSLARAGVVEQYF	TGTGCCAGCAGCTTAGCAAGAGCGGGAGTCGTCGAGCAGTACTTC
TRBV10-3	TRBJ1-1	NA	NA	CAITDGRDSGGGTEAFF	TGTGCCATCACCGATGGACGGGACTCTGGTGGGGGAACTGAAGCTTTCTTT
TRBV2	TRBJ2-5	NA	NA	CASRLARVETQYF	TGTGCCAGCAGGCTAGCGAGAGTGGAGACCCAGTACTTC
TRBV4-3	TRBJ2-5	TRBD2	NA	CASSPLAWETQYF	TGCGCCAGCAGCCCACTAGCGTGGGAGACCCAGTACTTC
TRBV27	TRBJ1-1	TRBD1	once	CASSKKQGVTEAFF	TGTGCCAGCAGCAAAAAACAGGGGGTGACTGAAGCTTTCTTT
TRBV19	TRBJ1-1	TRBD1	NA	CASSIPTGGFTEAFF	TGTGCCAGTAGTATCCCGACAGGGGGCTTCACTGAAGCTTTCTTT
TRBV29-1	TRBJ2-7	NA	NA	CSVRRQRSSYEQYF	TGCAGCGTCCGGAGACAGAGAAGCTCCTACGAGCAGTACTTC
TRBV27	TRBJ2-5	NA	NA	CASSLAGTTLETQYF	TGTGCCAGCAGTTTAGCGGGAACTACCTTAGAGACCCAGTACTTC
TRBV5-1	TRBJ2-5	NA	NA	CASSLDGRQYQETQYF	TGCGCCAGCAGCTTGGACGGGAGACAGTACCAAGAGACCCAGTACTTC
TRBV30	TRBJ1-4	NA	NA	CAWSVDSSTNEKLFF	TGTGCCTGGAGTGTCGACAGTTCAACTAATGAAAAACTGTTTTTT
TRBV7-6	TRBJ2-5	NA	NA	CASSSRLTGETQYF	TGTGCCAGCAGCTCTCGCTTAACCGGGGAGACCCAGTACTTC
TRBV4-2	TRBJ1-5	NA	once	CASSQDRDQPQHF	TGTGCCAGCAGCCAAGACAGGGATCAGCCCCAGCATTTT
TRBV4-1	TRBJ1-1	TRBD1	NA	CASSQDVGQGYTEAFF	TGCGCCAGCAGCCAAGACGTTGGACAGGGGTACACTGAAGCTTTCTTT
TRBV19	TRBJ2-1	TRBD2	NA	CASSIRVWAGGYNEQFF	TGTGCCAGTAGTATAAGGGTGTGGGCGGGAGGGTACAATGAGCAGTTCTTC
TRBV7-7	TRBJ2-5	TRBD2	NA	CASSTGLAGETQYF	TGTGCCAGCAGCACGGGACTAGCGGGAGAGACCCAGTACTTC
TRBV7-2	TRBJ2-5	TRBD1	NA	CASNRQGKAQETQYF	TGTGCCAGCAACCGACAGGGAAAGGCCCAAGAGACCCAGTACTTC
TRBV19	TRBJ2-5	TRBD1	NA	CASADRLAQETQYF	TGTGCCAGTGCGGACAGGCTGGCCCAAGAGACCCAGTACTTC
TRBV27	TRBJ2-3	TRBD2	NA	CASSLTSGGGDTQYF	TGTGCCAGCAGTTTGACTAGCGGGGGGGGAGATACGCAGTATTTT
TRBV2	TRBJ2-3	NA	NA	CASSFKLLGTQYF	TGTGCCAGCAGTTTTAAGCTGCTCGGGACGCAGTATTTT
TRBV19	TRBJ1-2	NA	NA	CASAGHGGAYSEGYTF	TGTGCCAGCGCCGGCCATGGAGGGGCGTATTCCGAGGGCTACACCTTC
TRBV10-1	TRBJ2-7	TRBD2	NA	CASSPLADEQYF	TGCGCCAGCAGCCCACTAGCGGACGAGCAGTACTTC
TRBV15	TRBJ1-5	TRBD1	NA	CATSMEWDRDNQPQHF	TGTGCCACCAGCATGGAATGGGACAGAGACAATCAGCCCCAGCATTTT
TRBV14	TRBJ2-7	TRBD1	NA	CASSHIPGTGSVHEQYF	TGTGCCAGCAGCCATATCCCCGGGACAGGGTCTGTCCACGAGCAGTACTTC
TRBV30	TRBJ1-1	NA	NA	CAWTTALNTEAFF	TGTGCCTGGACCACAGCCTTGAACACTGAAGCTTTCTTT
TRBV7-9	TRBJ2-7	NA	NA	CASSLAEDPGEQYF	TGTGCCAGCAGCTTAGCGGAGGACCCCGGCGAGCAGTACTTC
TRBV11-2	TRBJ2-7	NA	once	CASSQPHADYEQYF	TGTGCCAGCAGCCAGCCCCATGCGGACTACGAGCAGTACTTC
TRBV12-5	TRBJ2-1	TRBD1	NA	CASGQFRGQGIDEQFF	TGTGCTAGTGGTCAGTTCCGGGGACAGGGTATCGATGAGCAGTTCTTC
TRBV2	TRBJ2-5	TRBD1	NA	CASSPTGGTQETQYF	TGTGCCAGCAGCCCTACAGGGGGGACACAAGAGACCCAGTACTTC
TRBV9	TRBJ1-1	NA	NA	CASSPRPTGKNTEAFF	TGTGCCAGCAGCCCCCGCCCGACAGGTAAGAACACTGAAGCTTTCTTT
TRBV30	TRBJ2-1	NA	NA	CAWIPGLARNEQFF	TGTGCCTGGATACCGGGACTGGCGCGTAATGAGCAGTTCTTC
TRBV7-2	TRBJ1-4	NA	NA	CASTLSLPNRNEKLFF	TGTGCCAGCACCTTAAGTCTACCTAATAGAAATGAAAAACTGTTTTTT
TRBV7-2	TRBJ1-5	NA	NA	CASSLIARIEGQPQHF	TGTGCCAGCAGCTTAATCGCACGAATAGAGGGTCAGCCCCAGCATTTT
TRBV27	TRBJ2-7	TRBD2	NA	CASRLTSGTPYEQYF	TGTGCCAGCAGGCTTACTAGCGGGACGCCCTACGAGCAGTACTTC
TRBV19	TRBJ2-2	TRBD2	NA	CASSILPFGLAKRTYTGELFF	TGTGCCAGTAGTATACTTCCTTTCGGACTAGCGAAACGAACTTACACCGGGGAGCTGTTTTTT